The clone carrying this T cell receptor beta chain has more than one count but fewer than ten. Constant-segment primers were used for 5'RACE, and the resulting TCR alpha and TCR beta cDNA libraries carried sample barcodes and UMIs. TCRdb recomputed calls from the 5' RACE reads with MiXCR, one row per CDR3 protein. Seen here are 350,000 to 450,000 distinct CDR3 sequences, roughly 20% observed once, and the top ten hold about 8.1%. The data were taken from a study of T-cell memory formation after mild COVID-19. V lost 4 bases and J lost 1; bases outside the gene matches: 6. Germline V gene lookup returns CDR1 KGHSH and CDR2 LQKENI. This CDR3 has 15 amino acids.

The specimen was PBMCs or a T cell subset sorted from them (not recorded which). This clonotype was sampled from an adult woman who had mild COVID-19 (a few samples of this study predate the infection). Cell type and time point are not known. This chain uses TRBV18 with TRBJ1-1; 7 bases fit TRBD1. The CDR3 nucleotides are TGTGCCAGCTCACAACGTGGACAGGCGAACACTGAAGCTTTCTTT. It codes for CASSQRGQANTEAFF.